A selection of T cell receptor beta chains follows, all from one sample in a study of technical replicates of blood from a handful of donors. The assay was immunoSEQ multiplex PCR, and TCRdb's table has in-frame clones only and misses some. The table includes roughly 90,000 clones, 96% detected once. Sequencing used T cells isolated from PBMCs. The receptors derive from a human donor in good health. Both conserved end residues are trimmed from each CDR3. The order of the fields is J gene, clone size, V gene, CDR3 protein. The listing skips clone size in some rows; elsewhere it reads once, few, many or a size class.

>TRBJ1-4|.|TRBV6-9
ASRGLDGGEKLF
>TRBJ1-4|.|TRBV6-5
ASSRFDRVEKLF
>TRBJ2-2|.|TRBV19
ASSRLAGNTGELF
>TRBJ2-5|.|TRBV6-5
ASSLDREMTQY
>TRBJ1-1|few|TRBV18
ASSPGQEYNEAF
>TRBJ2-1|.|TRBV25-1
ASSDPSRGKGTNEQF
>TRBJ2-7|.|TRBV28
ASCGGREVPYEQY
>TRBJ2-1|.|TRBV7-2
ASSLALFNEQF
>TRBJ2-1|.|TRBV2
ASSESTLSEQF
>TRBJ2-6|.|TRBV27
ASSQDRSGANVLT
>TRBJ2-3|once|TRBV11-2
ASRSKPGTGHPRTDTQY
>TRBJ2-7|.|TRBV18
ASSQGTPYEQY
>TRBJ1-5|.|TRBV21-1
ASSKAIQARRYPPNQPQH
>TRBJ2-5|.|TRBV10-3
AISGSTGGETQY
>TRBJ2-7|once|TRBV7-2
ASSPDRAGNEQY
>TRBJ2-7|.|TRBV5-1
ASSLDRGKQEQY